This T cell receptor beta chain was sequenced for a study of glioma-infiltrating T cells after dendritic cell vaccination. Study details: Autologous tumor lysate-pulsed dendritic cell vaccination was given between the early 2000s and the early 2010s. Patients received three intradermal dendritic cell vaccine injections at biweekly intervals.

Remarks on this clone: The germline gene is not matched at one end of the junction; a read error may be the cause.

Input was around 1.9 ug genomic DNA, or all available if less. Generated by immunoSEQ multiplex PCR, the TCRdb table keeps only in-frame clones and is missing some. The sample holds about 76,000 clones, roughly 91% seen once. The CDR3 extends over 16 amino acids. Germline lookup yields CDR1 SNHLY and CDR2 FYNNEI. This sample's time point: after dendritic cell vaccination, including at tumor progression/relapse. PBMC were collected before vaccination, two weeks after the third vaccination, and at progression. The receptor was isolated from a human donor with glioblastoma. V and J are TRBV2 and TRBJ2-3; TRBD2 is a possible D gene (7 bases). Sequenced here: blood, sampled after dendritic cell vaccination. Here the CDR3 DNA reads TGTGCCAGCAGCTTATCCTTTGGGGGGGACACAGATACACAGTATTTT. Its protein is CASSLSFGGDTDTQYF.